Sequencing of this T cell receptor beta chain was carried out in a study of blood T cell repertoires in COVID-19. Study-wide context: The origin of the acute and convalescent COVID-19 samples was the United States, Italy and Spain.

This clone has only one observation. Original handling: The assay estimated nucleated cells by amplifying reference gene primers. Profiling relied on immunoSEQ multiplex PCR, and the TCRdb table lists in-frame clones only, not all of them. V and J calls and clone size are given by that table; D and trimming were obtained from the DNA. The sample lists 300,000 to 350,000 clones, 88% seen once, with approximately 1% in the top ten. Everyone who took part was roughly 18 to 89 years old, and they came from some 23 US areas. Exposed volunteers were people who met a COVID-19 case within 2 weeks before study entry. Per the germline V gene, CDR1 is MNHEY and CDR2 is SMNVEV (reference sequence). Trimming cost V 10 bases and J 4 bases; bases outside gene matches: 13. CDR3 length: 17 residues.

The sequenced material came from PBMCs or T cells enriched from blood (not recorded which). The chain links TRBV27 to TRBJ2-2, with 12 positions matching TRBD1. The receptor was isolated from a woman aged 25 to 39 who had been exposed to COVID-19. CDR3 residues: CAITPGQGARGTGELFF. CDR3 nucleotides: TGTGCCATTACCCCGGGACAGGGGGCACGGGGCACCGGGGAGCTGTTTTTT.